These 3 T cell receptor beta chains were sequenced from one sample in a study of beta chain features in type 1 diabetes. TCRB transcripts that were expressed got sequenced, as all of the isolated RNA had been reverse transcribed. Some clones are missing from TCRdb's copy, which holds only in-frame ones; the method was immunoSEQ multiplex PCR. Of about 360,000 clones listed, 10% to 15% are singletons. Sequences were obtained from naive CD4+ T cells from blood. The receptors were sampled from a man aged 18 to 35 in good health.

This chain connects TRBV9 to TRBJ1-5; possibly TRBD1 for D (5 bases). The V gene lost 0 bases and the J gene lost 6 bases, with 7 bases spanning the gap. CDR1 is SGDLS, CDR2 YYNGEE, per germline. CDR3 length: 13 amino acids. The CDR3 here is CASSVGGGQPQHF. In DNA, the CDR3 is TGTGCCAGCAGCGTAGGGGGCGGTCAGCCCCAGCATTTT.

In this sample, this clone turned up a few times. This rearrangement joins TRBV13 to TRBJ2-7; TRBD1 matches at 7 bases. The V segment lost 6 bases and the J segment 2 bases; nucleotides outside the gene matches: 4. This CDR3 region has 13 residues. From germline, CDR1 is PRHDT and CDR2 FYEKMQ (reference sequence). CDR3 region: CASRRGQTYEQYF. CDR3 coding DNA: TGTGCCAGCAGGAGGGGACAGACCTACGAGCAGTACTTC.

This clone was seen more than once but under ten times. The chain links TRBV9 to TRBJ2-6; D remains ambiguous. This CDR3 has 16 amino acids. The ends were cut back, 2 bases at V and 0 bases at J, with 9 bases in the middle. Germline assignment: CDR1 SGDLS and CDR2 YYNGEE. This CDR3 reads CASSVRIRSGANVLTF. The CDR3 coding sequence is TGTGCCAGCAGCGTCAGGATTCGCTCTGGGGCCAACGTCCTGACTTTC.